The clone carrying this T cell receptor (beta chain) was detected once. Its specificity is unknown. Cell sorting via CD45RO/CCR7/CD25/CD127/CD95/CD27 was performed to obtain CD4+ naive, central memory, regulatory and stem cell-like memory cells. Reverse transcription of all isolated RNA meant that expressed TCRB transcripts were sequenced. Sequenced by immunoSEQ multiplex PCR; TCRdb stores in-frame clones only, minus some. This sample carries approximately 150,000 clones, approximately 62% of them seen once, and the ten largest clones take approximately 0.09%. The CDR3 is made up of 15 amino acids. The V end was cut by 2 bases, the J end by 0 bases, with 10 bases between. Germline loops: CDR1 LGHNA, CDR2 YSLEER. The data are from a study of beta chain features in type 1 diabetes. General observations from the study: There was a moderate but significant shortening of TCRB CDR3s in all four CD4+ subsets of Type 1 diabetes patients.

This clonotype was sampled from a man in his thirties or forties with type 1 diabetes. V usage is TRBV4-3 and J usage is TRBJ1-2; D gene unclear. The sample was naive CD4+ T cells from blood. CDR3 sequence reads: CASSQRTAANYGYTF. The CDR3 coding sequence is TGCGCCAGCAGCCAACGGACTGCTGCTAACTATGGCTACACCTTC.